The entry that follows covers one T cell receptor beta chain sequence. Its antigen is not known. Assay used: immunoSEQ multiplex PCR; TCRdb lists only in-frame clones, some missing. The profile covers a few thousand clones, with nearly 90% appearing a single time and roughly 3.5% taken by the ten largest. The data were obtained in a study of Tregs in tolerant kidney transplant recipients. Looking at the study overall: Donor B cells were activated roughly 11 days on CD40L-expressing 3T3 cells. CD4+CD25+CD127- cells came from approximately 3-day belatacept mixed lymphocyte reactions, some with roughly 5-day graft donor restimulation. Recipient cells were told from donor cells by antibody staining. Findings of the study overall: Antigen-driven expansion was suggested because donor-specific Tregs expanded more than all Tregs in tolerant patients.

This CDR3 has 14 residues. Germline CDR1 MNHEY, CDR2 SVGAGI. V trimming: 7 bases; J trimming: 6 bases; junction bases outside the gene matches: 9. The rearrangement joins TRBV6-5 to TRBJ2-3, with 8 bases identical to TRBD2. The sequencing used Tregs from blood cultured with allogeneic cells, collected before the transplant. The source is a human patient who received a combined kidney and bone marrow transplant. CDR3 nucleotides: TGTGCCAGCACTCTAGCGGGCGGGGTGGATACGCAGTATTTT. This encodes CASTLAGGVDTQYF.